The sequence of this TCR beta chain was determined in a study of blood T cell repertoires in COVID-19. The overall study: The United States, Italy and Spain supplied acute and convalescent COVID-19 samples. Nucleic acid was either cDNA or gDNA, and it came from T cells, B-cell-depleted T cells, or PBMCs.

The CDR3 sequence is 14 residues long. V lost 5 bases, J lost 6 bases, and 16 bases lay in between. Germline V CDR1 and CDR2: MNHEY, SMNVEV (reference sequence). The authors' processing: Amplified reference gene primers provided the basis for estimating nucleated cell counts. Some clones are missing from TCRdb's copy, which holds only in-frame ones; the method was immunoSEQ multiplex PCR. Clone size and V and J calls were adopted from that table, with D and trimming inferred from the DNA. This sample has approximately 96,000 clones, with roughly 95% found just once. The chain couples TRBV27 to TRBJ1-1; the D gene is possibly TRBD1 (6 bases). The sample was peripheral blood. The TCR comes from a human donor with active COVID-19. The donor label of this sample is uncertain. DNA for the CDR3: TGTGCCAGCAGTCCACTTGGGGGGGGCCCTGAAGCTTTCTTT. Protein product: CASSPLGGGPEAFF.